Sequencing of this T cell receptor beta chain was carried out in a study of T cells after yellow fever vaccination (dated by TCRdb to 2018 to 2020). The study in broad terms: Libraries from fractions with low cell numbers were prepared with the SMART-Seq v4 Ultra Low Input RNA kit. Blood was drawn at multiple timepoints before and after primary and secondary immunization, with bulk PBMC replicates and cell subsets isolated. To track T-cell clones before and after primary and booster YFV17D yellow fever vaccination, bulk TCR alpha and beta repertoires were sequenced longitudinally. The cohort comprised two healthy male donors, one aged 18 to 30 and one aged 30 to 40 years.

The treatment or condition label here, explained by the study, means: live attenuated yellow fever vaccine strain. Two biological replicates of bulk PBMCs were collected at each blood-draw timepoint. A standard Ficoll-Paque protocol was used to isolate PBMCs from peripheral blood. TriZol was used to extract RNA from bulk PBMCs, from CD4 and CD8 fractions, and from dextramer-positive and dextramer-negative fractions. TCR cDNA was made using 5'RACE template switching, a step that added a universal primer site and unique molecular identifiers. Priming of cDNA synthesis was performed from both the TCR alpha and TCR beta constant segments. Two PCR steps were used to amplify libraries, with sample barcodes and sequencing adapters being added in the second step. Sequencing of libraries was performed on Illumina HiSeq 2500 (2x100 bp) or NovaSeq (2x150 bp). Per the original workflow: Demultiplexing of reads and collapsing into UMI consensus sequences were performed with MIGEC, and V(D)J alignment was carried out with MiXCR. Vaccine-responding clonotypes were defined with edgeR using replicate PBMC samples, requiring FDR below 0.01 and a log2 fold change above 5 up to day 15. Each bulk clonotype received a CD4 or CD8 identity based on whether the sequenced CD4 or CD8 repertoire contained that clonotype at higher abundance. TCRdb ran its own pipeline on the public reads, namely fastp trimming at Q25 and MiXCR clone calling, and kept in-frame beta chains. Each entry is one CDR3 protein sequence, shown with its most common DNA and genes. The V and J calls, along with clone size, are taken from TCRdb and not from the paper's own processing. Counted in this sample were roughly 300,000 distinct CDR3 sequences; around 7% of them appeared once. In total, the top ten clones hold roughly a sixth of the sample.

The sample holds many counts of this clonotype. This clone's antigen is unknown. Base qualities were left out, and no much larger clone turns up one base away. General study outcomes and caveats: Because the study included only two donors, the extent to which the findings can be generalized is limited. After the booster, most of the clones that had expanded following primary vaccination were detected again (96% of CD4 and 88% of CD8), which suggests that memory was broadly maintained. FACS-sorted repertoires could contain abundant contaminating clonotypes from the bulk population, so computational filtering was required. A small fraction of clonotypes showed up in both the CD4 and CD8 compartments, probably as a result of convergent recombination. The secondary T-cell response was found to be weaker but faster than the primary response, with a peak reached on day 5 rather than on day 15.

Compared with germline, V lacks 0 bases and J lacks 10 bases; bases without a gene match: 7. Its CDR3 holds 15 amino acids, cysteine through phenylalanine. Only the CDR3 part of the read is kept: 45 bases, read in frame from the first base. The germline V gene specifies SGHRS as CDR1 and YFSETQ as CDR2. The receptor was isolated from a man between 18 and 29 years old who received the YFV17D yellow fever vaccine. Recombination connected TRBV5-1 to TRBJ2-1; 10 nucleotides in the junction match TRBD2. The sequenced sample was PBMCs, obtained about 49 days after the first yellow fever vaccination. The CDR3 has the sequence CASSLELAGMGEQFF. The nucleotide sequence reads TGCGCCAGCAGCTTGGAACTAGCGGGGATGGGAGAGCAGTTCTTC.